This passage covers 14 T cell receptor beta chains from one sample sequenced in a study of OX40 agonist ivuxolimab in advanced cancers. Here immunoSEQ multiplex PCR was the method, and the copy in TCRdb shows in-frame clones only, minus some. The sample shows 25,000 to 35,000 clones, about 90% of them seen only once. Material: CD4+ or CD8+ T cells sorted from blood, obtained in a trial of the OX40 agonist ivuxolimab. The receptors derive from an adult with an advanced solid tumor such as melanoma, head and neck, liver or kidney cancer.

This chain connects TRBV27 to TRBJ2-1; a weak D match, TRBD2 (6 bases). V lost 5 bases to trimming and J lost 0 bases, with 11 bases between them. CDR1 is MNHEY, CDR2 SMNVEV, per germline (reference sequence). The CDR3 is 15 residues long. CDR3: CASSLGRISYNEQFF. CDR3 DNA sequence: TGTGCCAGCAGTCTCGGGAGAATCTCCTACAATGAGCAGTTCTTC.

This clone was observed once. The V call is TRBV9, the J call TRBJ2-3; D gene unclear. The CDR3 contains 12 residues. V gave up 4 bases and J gave up 1 base, with 4 bases separating them. Germline V gene sequence: CDR1 SGDLS, CDR2 YYNGEE. The CDR3 sequence is CASSLGTDTQYF. The CDR3 region has the DNA TGTGCCAGCAGCCTAGGCACAGATACGCAGTATTTT.

The chain carries TRBV27 and TRBJ2-5, with 12 positions matching TRBD1. This CDR3 has 16 residues. J gave up 5 bases and V 8 bases, and 12 bases lay outside the gene matches. From germline, CDR1 is MNHEY and CDR2 SMNVEV (reference sequence). The CDR3 DNA is TGTGCCAGCGCGATCGGGACAGGGGGCGCCCCGGAGACCCAGTACTTC. Amino acids: CASAIGTGGAPETQYF.

This rearrangement joins TRBV4-2 to TRBJ2-3; weak D call: TRBD2 (7 bases). CDR1 is LGHNA and CDR2 is YNFKEQ in the germline V gene. The CDR3 contains 16 residues. The V end was cut by 1 base, the J end by 4 bases, with 15 bases between. The CDR3 sequence is CASSQVRGGSADTQYF. CDR3 bases: TGTGCCAGCAGCCAAGTCAGGGGCGGGAGTGCAGATACGCAGTATTTT.

The rearrangement uses TRBV5-6 and TRBJ2-2, with D possibly being TRBD2 (5 bases). The CDR3 extends over 13 amino acids. Trimming stripped 2 bases from V and 7 bases from J, with 9 bases between. Germline CDR1 is SGHDT and CDR2 is YYEEEE. The CDR3: CASSFRGGGELFF. The CDR3 nucleotides are TGTGCCAGCAGCTTCCGTGGAGGCGGGGAGCTGTTTTTT.

The rearrangement uses TRBV9 and TRBJ2-7; D gene unclear. Germline V gene data show CDR1 as SGDLS and CDR2 as YYNGEE. The CDR3 is 12 residues long. Trimming cost V 4 bases and J 3 bases, with 8 bases left between them. The CDR3 nucleotides read TGTGCCAGCAGCCCAGGTGACTACGAGCAGTACTTC. Amino acids: CASSPGDYEQYF.

The chain recombines TRBV2 with TRBJ1-5; D gene unclear. CDR1 and CDR2 (germline): SNHLY, FYNNEI. Between the trimmed V and J ends, which lost 1 base and 5 bases, there was a span of 9 bases. CDR3 length: 14 amino acids. The CDR3: CASSEDVVDQPQHF. The DNA of the CDR3 is TGTGCCAGCAGTGAAGATGTTGTCGATCAGCCCCAGCATTTT.

This clone has only a few counts. CDR3 residues: CASSHPEGNTEAFF. The DNA for the CDR3 is TGTGCCAGCAGCCATCCGGAGGGGAACACTGAAGCTTTCTTT. The V and J genes are TRBV4-2 and TRBJ1-1; D not resolved. CDR3 size: 14 residues. Germline-derived CDR1 and CDR2 are LGHNA and YNFKEQ. Trimming left V 3 bases short and J 1 base short, with 9 bases between.

The chain joins TRBV9 to TRBJ1-4; D unclear. The CDR3 has 12 residues. CDR1 and CDR2 from the germline V gene are SGDLS and YYNGEE. Trimming took 4 bases from V and 12 from J, leaving 13 bases between them. The CDR3 nucleotides are TGTGCCAGCAGCTCGGGGATCGGGGAACTGTTTTTT. Residues: CASSSGIGELFF.

This clone has just a few counts. V and J are TRBV4-1 and TRBJ1-2, with TRBD1 identical over 12 bases. The CDR3 totals 17 residues. Trimming took 0 bases from V and 7 from J; bases not matched to a gene: 9. Germline V gene lookup returns CDR1 MGHRA and CDR2 YSYEKL. CDR3 nucleotides: TGCGCCAGCAGCCAAGATTGGGGGACAGGGGGCGCGGGTGGCTACACCTTC. Protein sequence: CASSQDWGTGGAGGYTF.

This clone has a single count. The chain combines TRBV29-1 with TRBJ2-1; 8 nucleotides align to TRBD1. J lost 5 bases, V lost 3 bases, and 12 bases had no gene match. The germline V gene has CDR1 SQVTM and CDR2 ANQGSEA. This CDR3 spans 16 amino acids. CDR3 in DNA: TGCAGCGTTGATTGGGGCAGGGGGCTTAAGGACAATGAGCAGTTCTTC. Protein sequence: CSVDWGRGLKDNEQFF.

This clone was found a few times. The chain combines TRBV9 with TRBJ2-2; maybe TRBD2 (5 bases). Germline CDR1 is SGDLS and CDR2 is YYNGEE. The V and J ends lost 6 bases and 1 base respectively, with 7 bases between them. This CDR3 spans 13 amino acids. The CDR3 here is CASMAGNTGELFF. CDR3 coding DNA: TGTGCCAGCATGGCGGGGAACACCGGGGAGCTGTTTTTT.

This clone was recorded only once. The chain has TRBV19 and TRBJ1-1; D might be TRBD1 (5 bases). Deletions cut 8 bases from V and 1 base from J, with 14 bases between. Germline lookup yields CDR1 LNHDA and CDR2 SQIVND (reference sequence). The CDR3 contains 14 residues. CDR3: CASGRQGRNTEAFF. The CDR3 nucleotides are TGTGCCAGTGGACGTCAGGGAAGGAACACTGAAGCTTTCTTT.

The chain joins TRBV14 to TRBJ2-7; unclear D gene. Trimming took off 5 bases at V and 0 bases at J, with 14 bases between the two ends. Germline-derived CDR1 and CDR2 are SGHDN and FVKESK. This CDR3 has 15 amino acids. In nucleotides, the CDR3 is TGTGCCAGCAGCTGGGCATGGTCAGCCTCCTACGAGCAGTACTTC. This codes for CASSWAWSASYEQYF.